The rows below give T cell receptor beta chains drawn from one sample of a study of blood T cell repertoires in COVID-19. TCRdb keeps only in-frame clones here, not all; method: immunoSEQ multiplex PCR. The sample holds under 200,000 clones, around 90% seen once. Sequencing used peripheral blood. All receptors derive from a man aged 18 to 30 with COVID-19, enrolled during active disease. Each CDR3 is given with its conserved first and last residue. Each record gives: clone size, J gene, V gene, D gene, CDR3 DNA, CDR3 protein. A D gene is named only where the DNA matches it firmly. Only part of the rows carry a size: once, few, many, or a class if the clone is expanded.

clone size: .; J gene: TRBJ2-2; V gene: TRBV5-1; D gene: .; CDR3 DNA: TGCGCCAGCAGCCTCCCTAGCGTCACCGGGGAGCTGTTTTTT; CDR3 protein: CASSLPSVTGELFF
clone size: .; J gene: TRBJ1-5; V gene: TRBV6-2/TRBV6-3; D gene: .; CDR3 DNA: TGTGCCAGCAGTTACTACGGGCCCCAGCATTTT; CDR3 protein: CASSYYGPQHF
clone size: .; J gene: TRBJ2-7; V gene: TRBV7-8; D gene: .; CDR3 DNA: TGTGCCAGCAGCTCACCCGCAGCCTACGAGCAGTACTTC; CDR3 protein: CASSSPAAYEQYF
clone size: once; J gene: TRBJ2-7; V gene: TRBV10-3; D gene: .; CDR3 DNA: TGTGCCATCAGTGTACTAGCTGGCGACGAGCAGTACTTC; CDR3 protein: CAISVLAGDEQYF
clone size: .; J gene: TRBJ1-2; V gene: TRBV9; D gene: TRBD1; CDR3 DNA: TGTGCCAGCAGCGTAGGGGAGGGGACAGGGTCTGGCTACACCTTC; CDR3 protein: CASSVGEGTGSGYTF
clone size: once; J gene: TRBJ1-6; V gene: TRBV30; D gene: .; CDR3 DNA: TGTGCCTGGAGTGTCGCCAGGGCCTCCTATAATTCACCCCTCCACTTT; CDR3 protein: CAWSVARASYNSPLHF
clone size: .; J gene: TRBJ1-4; V gene: TRBV6-2/TRBV6-3; D gene: .; CDR3 DNA: TGTGCCAGCAGTTCAGGAGGGGCCTATGAAAAACTGCTTTTT; CDR3 protein: CASSSGGAYEKLLF
clone size: .; J gene: TRBJ1-6; V gene: TRBV27; D gene: TRBD1; CDR3 DNA: TGTGCCAGCAGTTTACCGACAGGGACACCCCTCCACTTT; CDR3 protein: CASSLPTGTPLHF
clone size: .; J gene: TRBJ1-6; V gene: TRBV5-1; D gene: .; CDR3 DNA: TGCGCCAGCAGCTCCTCGTTATCAGGGTCAGGCAATTCACCCCTCCACTTT; CDR3 protein: CASSSSLSGSGNSPLHF
clone size: .; J gene: TRBJ2-7; V gene: TRBV9; D gene: TRBD2; CDR3 DNA: TGTGCCAGCAGCGACGGGACTAGTCCCTACGAGCAGTACTTC; CDR3 protein: CASSDGTSPYEQYF
clone size: .; J gene: TRBJ2-7; V gene: TRBV7-6; D gene: .; CDR3 DNA: TGTGCCAGCAGCTTAGGTGAGGGGGATCCCTACGAGCAGTACTTC; CDR3 protein: CASSLGEGDPYEQYF
clone size: .; J gene: TRBJ2-1; V gene: TRBV18; D gene: TRBD2; CDR3 DNA: TGTGCCAGCTCACCTCTAAGACTAGCGGGAGTATGGGAGCAGTTCTTC; CDR3 protein: CASSPLRLAGVWEQFF
clone size: .; J gene: TRBJ1-5; V gene: TRBV6-2/TRBV6-3; D gene: TRBD1; CDR3 DNA: TGTGCCAGCAGTTATCCCGACAGGGGGCAGGTCGGTCGGCCCCAGCATTTT; CDR3 protein: CASSYPDRGQVGRPQHF
clone size: .; J gene: TRBJ2-1; V gene: TRBV6-4; D gene: TRBD2; CDR3 DNA: TGTGCCAGCAGTGAAACTAGCGGGAGAGGGTACAATGAGCAGTTCTTC; CDR3 protein: CASSETSGRGYNEQFF
clone size: .; J gene: TRBJ1-2; V gene: TRBV14; D gene: .; CDR3 DNA: TGTGCCAGCAGCCAATATTCGACAGATCTCTCGGGCTACACCTTC; CDR3 protein: CASSQYSTDLSGYTF
clone size: .; J gene: TRBJ1-5; V gene: TRBV28; D gene: TRBD1; CDR3 DNA: TGTGCCAGCAGTTTAAACAGGGGGCAAGGCAATCAGCCCCAGCATTTT; CDR3 protein: CASSLNRGQGNQPQHF
clone size: few; J gene: TRBJ2-3; V gene: TRBV7-2; D gene: .; CDR3 DNA: TGTGCCAGCGGTAGTCCTAGCACAGATACGCAGTATTTT; CDR3 protein: CASGSPSTDTQYF
clone size: once; J gene: TRBJ2-3; V gene: TRBV27; D gene: TRBD2; CDR3 DNA: TGTGCCAGCAGAAACTTCGCACTAGCGGCAGATACGCAGTATTTT; CDR3 protein: CASRNFALAADTQYF
clone size: .; J gene: TRBJ2-3; V gene: TRBV15; D gene: .; CDR3 DNA: TGTGCCACCAGCCCAGGGTTGGCGGCCACAGATACGCAGTATTTT; CDR3 protein: CATSPGLAATDTQYF
clone size: once; J gene: TRBJ2-5; V gene: TRBV24-1; D gene: TRBD2; CDR3 DNA: TGTGCCACCAGCAGGACTAGCGGGAGAGGGGAGACCCAGTACTTC; CDR3 protein: CATSRTSGRGETQYF
clone size: .; J gene: TRBJ2-1; V gene: TRBV28; D gene: TRBD2; CDR3 DNA: TGTGCCAGCAGCCCTAGCTGGGGGGGATACAATGAGCAGTTCTTC; CDR3 protein: CASSPSWGGYNEQFF
clone size: .; J gene: TRBJ1-4; V gene: TRBV19; D gene: .; CDR3 DNA: TGTGCCAGTAGTATAGCCCCCTACGGAGCAACTAATGAAAAACTGTTTTTT; CDR3 protein: CASSIAPYGATNEKLFF
clone size: .; J gene: TRBJ2-1; V gene: TRBV7-9; D gene: TRBD2; CDR3 DNA: TGTGCCAGCAGCGGGGGACTAGCCTACAATGAGCAGTTCTTC; CDR3 protein: CASSGGLAYNEQFF
clone size: once; J gene: TRBJ2-7; V gene: TRBV7-6; D gene: TRBD1; CDR3 DNA: TGTGCCAGCAGCCCCGGACCAGGGACAGACGCCTACGAGCAGTACTTC; CDR3 protein: CASSPGPGTDAYEQYF
clone size: .; J gene: TRBJ2-1; V gene: TRBV4-1; D gene: .; CDR3 DNA: TGCGCCAGCAGCCAGGTGTTGGGGGCGTACAATGAGCAGTTCTTC; CDR3 protein: CASSQVLGAYNEQFF
clone size: .; J gene: TRBJ2-7; V gene: TRBV27; D gene: TRBD2; CDR3 DNA: TGTGCCAGCAGTCTAGATCCTAGCGGGAGGATCTACGAGCAGTACTTC; CDR3 protein: CASSLDPSGRIYEQYF
clone size: .; J gene: TRBJ2-1; V gene: TRBV24-1; D gene: TRBD1; CDR3 DNA: TGTGCCACCAGTGATCCTGACAGGGCAAGCAATGAGCAGTTCTTC; CDR3 protein: CATSDPDRASNEQFF
clone size: .; J gene: TRBJ1-2; V gene: TRBV19; D gene: TRBD1; CDR3 DNA: TGTGCCAGTACCATGGGGGACAGGGGGCGCCTATCACTCTATGGCTACACCTTC; CDR3 protein: CASTMGDRGRLSLYGYTF
clone size: .; J gene: TRBJ2-7; V gene: TRBV5-4; D gene: .; CDR3 DNA: TGTGCCAGCAGCTTGGACGGACAGATCAGCTACGAGCAGTACTTC; CDR3 protein: CASSLDGQISYEQYF
clone size: .; J gene: TRBJ1-5; V gene: TRBV28; D gene: .; CDR3 DNA: TGTGCCAGCACCACCAGCCCGGGGGTGAGGAGGCAGCCCCAGCATTTT; CDR3 protein: CASTTSPGVRRQPQHF
clone size: .; J gene: TRBJ1-3; V gene: TRBV6-5; D gene: .; CDR3 DNA: TGTGCCAGCAGTTACGAGGGAAACACCATATATTTT; CDR3 protein: CASSYEGNTIYF
clone size: .; J gene: TRBJ2-3; V gene: TRBV9; D gene: TRBD2; CDR3 DNA: TGTGCCAGCAGCATTGGGACTAGCGGGACCACAGATACGCAGTATTTT; CDR3 protein: CASSIGTSGTTDTQYF
clone size: .; J gene: TRBJ2-7; V gene: TRBV9; D gene: .; CDR3 DNA: TGTGCCAGCAGCGTAGGCGAGGAGTCCGGCTACGAGCAGTACTTC; CDR3 protein: CASSVGEESGYEQYF
clone size: .; J gene: TRBJ2-7; V gene: TRBV7-9; D gene: TRBD2; CDR3 DNA: TGTGCCAGCAGGATTAGCGGGACCGAGGGGGAGCAGTACTTC; CDR3 protein: CASRISGTEGEQYF
clone size: .; J gene: TRBJ1-5; V gene: TRBV5-8; D gene: .; CDR3 DNA: TGTGCCAGCACCATGACAGTTAGCAATCAGCCCCAGCATTTT; CDR3 protein: CASTMTVSNQPQHF
clone size: once; J gene: TRBJ1-5; V gene: TRBV19; D gene: .; CDR3 DNA: TGTGCCAGTACGGTGGGGGCCCCCAATCAGCCCCAGCATTTT; CDR3 protein: CASTVGAPNQPQHF
clone size: .; J gene: TRBJ1-5; V gene: TRBV10-3; D gene: .; CDR3 DNA: TGTGCCACTACAGAGGGCGGCGGGCAGCCCCAGCATTTT; CDR3 protein: CATTEGGGQPQHF
clone size: .; J gene: TRBJ2-7; V gene: TRBV19; D gene: .; CDR3 DNA: TGTGCCAGTAGTATATCTGAGGGGGAAGCCTACGAGCAGTACTTC; CDR3 protein: CASSISEGEAYEQYF
clone size: .; J gene: TRBJ1-5; V gene: TRBV9; D gene: .; CDR3 DNA: TGTGCCAGCAGCGTAGGGTCCCAGAATCAGCCCCAGCATTTT; CDR3 protein: CASSVGSQNQPQHF
clone size: once; J gene: TRBJ1-3; V gene: TRBV10-3; D gene: TRBD1; CDR3 DNA: TGTGCCATCAGTGCGATGACAGGGAGTGGAAACACCATATATTTT; CDR3 protein: CAISAMTGSGNTIYF